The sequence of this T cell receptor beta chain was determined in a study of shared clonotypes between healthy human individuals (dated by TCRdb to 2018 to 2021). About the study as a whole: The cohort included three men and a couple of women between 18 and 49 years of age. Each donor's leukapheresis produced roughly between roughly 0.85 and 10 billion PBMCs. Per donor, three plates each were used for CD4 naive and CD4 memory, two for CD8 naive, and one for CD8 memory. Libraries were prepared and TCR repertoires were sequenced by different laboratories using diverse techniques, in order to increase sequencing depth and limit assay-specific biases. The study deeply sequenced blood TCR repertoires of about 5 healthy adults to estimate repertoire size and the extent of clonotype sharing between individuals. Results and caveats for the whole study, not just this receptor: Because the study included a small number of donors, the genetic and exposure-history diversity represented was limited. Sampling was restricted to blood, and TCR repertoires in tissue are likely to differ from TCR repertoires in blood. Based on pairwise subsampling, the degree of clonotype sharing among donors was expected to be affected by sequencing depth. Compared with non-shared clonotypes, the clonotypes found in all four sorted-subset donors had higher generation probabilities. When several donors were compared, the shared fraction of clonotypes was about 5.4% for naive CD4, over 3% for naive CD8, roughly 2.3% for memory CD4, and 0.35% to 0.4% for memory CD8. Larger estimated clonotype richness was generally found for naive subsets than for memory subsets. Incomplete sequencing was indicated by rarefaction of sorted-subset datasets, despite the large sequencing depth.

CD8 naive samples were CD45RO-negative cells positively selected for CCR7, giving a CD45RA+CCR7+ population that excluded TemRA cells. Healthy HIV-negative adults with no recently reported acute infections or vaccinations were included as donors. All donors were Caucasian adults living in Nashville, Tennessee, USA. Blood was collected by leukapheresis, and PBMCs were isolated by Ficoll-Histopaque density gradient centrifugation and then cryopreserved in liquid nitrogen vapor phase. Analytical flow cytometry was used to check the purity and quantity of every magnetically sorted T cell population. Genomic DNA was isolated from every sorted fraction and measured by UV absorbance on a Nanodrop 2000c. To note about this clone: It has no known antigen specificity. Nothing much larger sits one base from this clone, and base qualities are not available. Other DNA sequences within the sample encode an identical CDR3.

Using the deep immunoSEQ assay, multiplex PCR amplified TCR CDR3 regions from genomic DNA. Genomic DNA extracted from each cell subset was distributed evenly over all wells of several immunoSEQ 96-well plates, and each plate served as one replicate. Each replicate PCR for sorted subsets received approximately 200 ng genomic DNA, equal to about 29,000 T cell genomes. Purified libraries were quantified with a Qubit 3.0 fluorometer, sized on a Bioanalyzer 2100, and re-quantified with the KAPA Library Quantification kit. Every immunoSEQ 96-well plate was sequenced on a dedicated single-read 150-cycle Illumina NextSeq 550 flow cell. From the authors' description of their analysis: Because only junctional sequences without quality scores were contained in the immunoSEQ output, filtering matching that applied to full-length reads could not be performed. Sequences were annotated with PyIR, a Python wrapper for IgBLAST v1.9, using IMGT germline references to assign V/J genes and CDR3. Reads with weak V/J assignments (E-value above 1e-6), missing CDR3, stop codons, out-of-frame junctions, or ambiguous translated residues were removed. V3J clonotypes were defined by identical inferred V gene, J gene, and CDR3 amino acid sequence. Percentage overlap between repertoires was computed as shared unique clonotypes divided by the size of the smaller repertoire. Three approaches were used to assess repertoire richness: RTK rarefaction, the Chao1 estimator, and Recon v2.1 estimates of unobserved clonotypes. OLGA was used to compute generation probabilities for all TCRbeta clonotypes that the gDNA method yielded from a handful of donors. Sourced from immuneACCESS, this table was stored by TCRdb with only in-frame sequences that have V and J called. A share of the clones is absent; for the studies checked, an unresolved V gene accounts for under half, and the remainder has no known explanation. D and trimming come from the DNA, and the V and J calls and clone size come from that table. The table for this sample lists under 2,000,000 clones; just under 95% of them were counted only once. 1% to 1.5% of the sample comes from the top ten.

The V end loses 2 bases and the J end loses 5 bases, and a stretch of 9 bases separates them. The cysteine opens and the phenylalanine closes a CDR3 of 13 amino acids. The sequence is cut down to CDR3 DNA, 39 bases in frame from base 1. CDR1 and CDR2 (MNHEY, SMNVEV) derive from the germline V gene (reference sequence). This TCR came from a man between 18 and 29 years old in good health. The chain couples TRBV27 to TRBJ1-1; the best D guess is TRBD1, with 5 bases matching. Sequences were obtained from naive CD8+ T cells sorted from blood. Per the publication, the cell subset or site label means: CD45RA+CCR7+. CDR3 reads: CASSLGRGTEAFF. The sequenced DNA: TGTGCCAGCAGTTTAGGTCGGGGGACTGAAGCTTTCTTT.